One sample yielded the 32 T cell receptor beta chains listed below, sequenced in a study of OX40 agonist ivuxolimab in advanced cancers. Some clones are missing from TCRdb's copy, which holds only in-frame ones; the method was immunoSEQ multiplex PCR. The sample consists of roughly 40,000 clones, less than 85% of them appearing once. Specimen: CD4+ or CD8+ T cells sorted from blood, collected in a trial of the OX40 agonist ivuxolimab. The source is an adult with an advanced solid tumor such as melanoma, head and neck, liver or kidney cancer.

This chain links TRBV30 with TRBJ2-3, with D uncertain. Looked up from germline, CDR1 is GTSNPN and CDR2 is SVGIG (reference sequence). V was clipped by 2 bases and J by 4 bases, with 4 bases between them. This CDR3 has 11 residues. CDR3 bases: TGTGCCTGGAGTTCCCCAGATACGCAGTATTTT. Translation: CAWSSPDTQYF.

V and J are TRBV18 and TRBJ2-3; D remains ambiguous. From germline, CDR1 is KGHSH and CDR2 LQKENI. The V end was cut by 5 bases, the J end by 4 bases, with 7 bases between. The CDR3 runs 12 residues. The CDR3 region has the DNA TGTGCCAGCTCAGTTCAGGCAGATACGCAGTATTTT. This encodes CASSVQADTQYF.

The CDR3 region is CATSRDRDGPLGEQYF. The CDR3 region has the DNA TGTGCCACCAGCAGAGATCGTGATGGACCCTTGGGCGAGCAGTACTTC. This chain joins TRBV15 and TRBJ2-7; D gene unclear. From germline, CDR1 is LNHNV and CDR2 YYDKDF (reference sequence). Between the trimmed V and J ends, which lost 0 bases and 6 bases, there was a span of 18 bases. This CDR3 region has 16 residues.

This sequence joins TRBV4-1 and TRBJ1-5, with D unresolved. CDR3 length: 14 amino acids. The germline V and J ends were trimmed by 4 bases and 3 bases, with 10 bases remaining between them. Germline-derived CDR1 and CDR2 are MGHRA and YSYEKL. CDR3 coding DNA: TGCGCCAGCAGCCCCTGGGAGATCAATCAGCCCCAGCATTTT. This encodes CASSPWEINQPQHF.

The sample holds a few counts of this clone. The chain has TRBV6-5 and TRBJ1-2; D may be TRBD1 (6 bases). This CDR3 is built from 14 residues. Germline loops: CDR1 MNHEY, CDR2 SVGAGI. V gave up 6 bases and J gave up 4 bases, with 15 bases separating them. The CDR3 sequence: CASRSTGGPYGYTF. The CDR3 DNA reads as TGTGCCAGCAGATCTACGGGGGGGCCCTATGGCTACACCTTC.

This clone was seen a single time. The chain carries TRBV4-3 and TRBJ2-3; 7 nucleotides agree with TRBD1. Germline lookup yields CDR1 LGHNA and CDR2 YSLEER. CDR3 length equals 15 residues. V gave up 4 bases and J gave up 2 bases; unmatched junction bases: 6. For the CDR3, the DNA is TGCGCCAGCAGCCTGACAGGGTCCAACACAGATACGCAGTATTTT. Residues: CASSLTGSNTDTQYF.

This clone appeared once. The V call is TRBV29-1, the J call TRBJ2-7; D gene uncertain. The V gene's germline CDR1 is SQVTM and CDR2 ANQGSEA. The CDR3 loop spans 10 amino acids. V dropped 4 bases and J dropped 1 base, with 2 bases sitting between them. CDR3 amino acids: CSVGSYEQYF. The CDR3 DNA sequence: TGCAGCGTTGGTTCCTACGAGCAGTACTTC.

The CDR3 DNA reads as TGTGCCAGCAGAAGGCAGGGGATTAACTATGGCTACACCTTC. It specifies CASRRQGINYGYTF. The chain carries TRBV2 and TRBJ1-2; tentatively, D is TRBD1 (6 bases). The CDR3 covers 14 residues. V shed 6 bases and J shed 1 base, with 12 bases lying between them. The germline V gene encodes CDR1 SNHLY and CDR2 FYNNEI.

There are a few counts of this clone. J is TRBJ2-3 and V is TRBV9; TRBD2 agrees at 8 bases. Germline V lookup: CDR1 SGDLS, CDR2 YYNGEE. The V segment lost 2 bases and the J segment 1 base; nucleotides outside the gene matches: 9. This CDR3 is built from 17 residues. The CDR3 DNA reads as TGTGCCAGCAGCGTCCACCCACGGGGGGGAGGCACAGATACGCAGTATTTT. Translating it yields CASSVHPRGGGTDTQYF.

In this sample, this clone turned up once. The J gene is TRBJ2-3, the V gene TRBV5-6, with a weak D call TRBD2 (6 bases). With 4 bases removed from V and 4 bases from J, the gap between germline ends came to 13 bases. The CDR3 extends over 14 amino acids. CDR1 is SGHDT and CDR2 is YYEEEE in the germline V gene. DNA for the CDR3: TGTGCCAGCAGCCAACCCCCGGGGGCAGATACGCAGTATTTT. Its translation: CASSQPPGADTQYF.

The chain couples TRBV13 to TRBJ2-7; D might be TRBD2 (6 bases). This CDR3 has 13 residues. Germline loops: CDR1 PRHDT, CDR2 FYEKMQ (reference sequence). V lost 6 bases and J lost 5, with 14 bases in between. CDR3 amino acids: CASSERAVDEQYF. The CDR3 region has the DNA TGTGCCAGCAGTGAGCGGGCGGTCGACGAGCAGTACTTC.

This chain links TRBV7-2 with TRBJ2-5; tentative D call: TRBD2 (7 bases). V was pared by 5 bases and J by 6 bases, with 19 bases between. Germline values: CDR1 SGHTA, CDR2 FQGNSA. CDR3 length equals 15 residues. The CDR3 loop reads CASSEQRGGLKTQYF. As DNA, the CDR3 is TGTGCCAGCAGCGAACAAAGGGGGGGCCTCAAGACCCAGTACTTC.

This chain uses TRBV10-2 with TRBJ1-5; a possible D gene is TRBD1 (6 bases). The germline V gene encodes CDR1 WSHSY and CDR2 SAAADI. The V end was cut by 4 bases, the J end by 7 bases, with 11 bases between. This CDR3 comprises 13 residues. The DNA for the CDR3 is TGCGCCAGCAGTGGACAGGTTCCCCAGCCCCAGCATTTT. Translating gives CASSGQVPQPQHF.

The V gene is TRBV9, the J gene TRBJ1-4; D call uncertain. The CDR3 extends over 12 amino acids. Germline values: CDR1 SGDLS, CDR2 YYNGEE. Between the trimmed V and J ends, which lost 3 bases and 8 bases, there was a span of 8 bases. CDR3 in amino acids: CASSARLEKLFF. Written as DNA, the CDR3 is TGTGCCAGCAGCGCCAGGTTAGAAAAACTGTTTTTT.

The chain uses TRBV4-1 and TRBJ1-6; D is ambiguous. V dropped 1 base and J dropped 16 bases, with 14 bases sitting between them. The CDR3 is 13 residues long. Germline CDR1 MGHRA, CDR2 YSYEKL. The CDR3 is CASSQARREKLHF. As DNA, the CDR3 is TGCGCCAGCAGCCAAGCTAGGAGGGAAAAACTCCACTTT.

J is TRBJ1-1 and V is TRBV5-4; unclear D gene. V lost 4 bases and J lost 0, with 7 bases in between. The germline V gene encodes CDR1 SGHNT and CDR2 YYREEE (reference sequence). This CDR3 spans 13 amino acids. CDR3 in amino acids: CASSEGLNTEAFF. The CDR3 DNA reads TGTGCCAGCAGCGAGGGCCTGAACACTGAAGCTTTCTTT.

The chain uses TRBV7-2 and TRBJ2-3; the match to TRBD2 covers 13 bases. Germline CDR1 and CDR2: SGHTA and FQGNSA. V trimming: 6 bases; J trimming: 1 base; junction bases outside the gene matches: 1. The CDR3 extends over 15 amino acids. The CDR3 sequence is CASSTSGGGTDTQYF. Here the CDR3 DNA reads TGTGCCAGCAGTACTAGCGGGGGGGGCACAGATACGCAGTATTTT.

The rearrangement links TRBV5-4 to TRBJ2-3; D may correspond to TRBD1 or TRBD2 (5 bases each). The V gene lost 3 bases and the J gene lost 6 bases, with 5 bases spanning the gap. The germline CDR1 and CDR2 sequences are SGHNT and YYREEE (reference sequence). The CDR3 covers 11 residues. CDR3 bases: TGTGCCAGCAGCTGGGGGGATACGCAGTATTTT. The encoded protein is CASSWGDTQYF.

The gene calls are TRBV5-4 and TRBJ2-5; 8 bases line up with TRBD1. The DNA end is a closer match to TRBJ2-7, so the J assignment may be wrong. Looked up from germline, CDR1 is SGHNT and CDR2 is YYREEE (reference sequence). The CDR3 length is 14 residues. The CDR3 bases are TGTGCCAGCAGCCGGACAGGGAACAGCTACGAGCAGTACTTC. Its protein product is CASSRTGNSYEQYF.

The genes are TRBV6-6 and TRBJ1-4; D unresolved. Deletions cut 5 bases from V and 5 bases from J, with 15 bases between. Germline V lookup: CDR1 MNHNY, CDR2 SVGAGI (reference sequence). The CDR3 loop spans 15 amino acids. The CDR3 sequence is CASSPVVGRNEKLFF. CDR3 coding DNA: TGTGCCAGCAGTCCCGTGGTAGGGAGGAATGAAAAACTGTTTTTT.

V usage is TRBV23-1 and J usage is TRBJ2-3, with D possibly being TRBD1 (5 bases). TRBV23-1 is identified as an open reading frame with a role that is uncertain. CDR3 size: 14 residues. Trimming shortened V by 2 bases and J by 2 bases, and 8 bases separated the two germline ends. The CDR3 nucleotides read TGCGCCAGCAGTCAACAGGACACCACAGATACGCAGTATTTT. Translating it yields CASSQQDTTDTQYF.

This clone is deemed medium-sized. The chain has TRBV2 and TRBJ1-1; 7 positions match TRBD1. The junction had 8 bases not matched to a gene; V was cut back by 3 bases and J by 7 bases. The CDR3 is 14 residues long. CDR1 SNHLY and CDR2 FYNNEI come from the germline V gene. Here the CDR3 reads CASSEGQGVGEAFF. CDR3 bases: TGTGCCAGCAGTGAGGGCCAGGGGGTGGGTGAAGCTTTCTTT. The whole variable domain, remainder taken from reference TRBV2 and TRBJ1-1, is EPEVTQTPSHQVTQMGQEVILRCVPISNHLYFYWYRQILGQKVEFLVSFYNNEISEKSEIFDDQFSVERPDGSNFTLKIRSTKLEDSAMYFCASSEGQGVGEAFFGQGTRLTVV.

CDR3 amino acids: CASSARGDRGSPLHF. The DNA for the CDR3 is TGTGCCAGCAGCGCCCGGGGGGACAGGGGGTCACCCCTCCACTTT. The rearrangement uses TRBV9 and TRBJ1-6; 11 bases agree with TRBD1. The length of the CDR3 is 15 residues. The ends lost 3 bases at V and 10 bases at J; junction bases unmatched: 6. CDR1 is SGDLS, CDR2 YYNGEE, per germline.

The chain has TRBV4-1 and TRBJ2-3; 8 bases match TRBD2. Germline CDR1 and CDR2: MGHRA and YSYEKL. The CDR3 has 16 residues. The junction had 6 bases not matched to a gene; V was cut back by 0 bases and J by 4 bases. The CDR3 coding sequence is TGCGCCAGCAGCCAAGAAGGGCTAGCGGGCGCAGATACGCAGTATTTT. It encodes CASSQEGLAGADTQYF.

The sample holds one count of this clone. The CDR3 loop reads CASSLRTQGHQETQYF. Here the CDR3 DNA reads TGCGCCAGCAGCTTGAGGACCCAAGGCCACCAAGAGACCCAGTACTTC. The chain has TRBV5-1 and TRBJ2-5; D gene ambiguous. The CDR3 covers 16 residues. Trimming took off 1 base at V and 0 bases at J, with 13 bases between the two ends. The germline V gene has CDR1 SGHRS and CDR2 YFSETQ.

The CDR3 reads CASSLRVSDLTEAFF. The CDR3 region has the DNA TGTGCCAGCAGTTTAAGGGTTTCGGATTTAACTGAAGCTTTCTTT. The chain recombines TRBV6-5 with TRBJ1-1; unclear D gene. This CDR3 spans 15 amino acids. V dropped 4 bases and J dropped 5 bases, with 17 bases sitting between them. The V gene's germline CDR1 is MNHEY and CDR2 SVGAGI.

The rearrangement joins TRBV4-3 to TRBJ2-1; 13 nucleotides line up with TRBD2. V lost 0 bases to trimming and J lost 5 bases; unmatched junction nucleotides: 4. CDR1 LGHNA and CDR2 YSLEER come from the germline V gene. This CDR3 has 17 residues. CDR3 protein: CASSQDLTSGGDNEQFF. DNA for the CDR3: TGCGCCAGCAGCCAAGACCTCACTAGCGGGGGGGACAATGAGCAGTTCTTC.

The CDR3, as DNA: TGTGCCAGCAGCGAGAGGGGACAAGCGGGGGCTAACTATGGCTACACCTTC. Its translation: CASSERGQAGANYGYTF. The chain carries TRBV7-8 and TRBJ1-2, with a weak D call TRBD1 (6 bases). V was shortened by 5 bases and J by 0 bases, with 19 bases between the two germline ends. This CDR3 has 17 amino acids. The germline V gene has CDR1 SGHVS and CDR2 FQNEAQ.

The rearrangement links TRBV6-1 to TRBJ2-1; either TRBD1 or TRBD2 may supply D (5 bases each). V was trimmed by 4 bases and J by 4 bases, leaving 8 bases between them. Germline CDR1 reads MNHNS; CDR2 reads SASEGT. This CDR3 comprises 13 residues. CDR3 sequence reads: CASSAGPYNEQFF. In DNA, the CDR3 is TGTGCCAGCAGTGCGGGGCCTTACAATGAGCAGTTCTTC.

The sample holds one count of this clone. The rearrangement uses TRBV7-2 and TRBJ1-5; no clear D. Germline V gene data show CDR1 as SGHTA and CDR2 as FQGNSA. The V end lost 7 bases, the J end lost 3 bases, and 7 bases lay between the germline ends. This CDR3 is built from 12 residues. This CDR3 reads CASTVPNQPQHF. Here the CDR3 DNA reads TGTGCCAGCACTGTCCCCAATCAGCCCCAGCATTTT.

This chain uses TRBV7-9 with TRBJ1-2, with TRBD1 as a possible D gene (5 bases). V lost 7 bases and J 4 bases, leaving 16 bases between the germline ends. The CDR3 length is 14 residues. Germline V gene lookup returns CDR1 SEHNR and CDR2 FQNEAQ (reference sequence). CDR3 region: CASIPGQLAYGYTF. In nucleotides, the CDR3 is TGTGCCAGCATCCCAGGACAATTAGCCTATGGCTACACCTTC.

This sequence joins TRBV30 and TRBJ2-3; D not certain. Trimming took 2 bases from V and 4 from J, leaving 4 bases between them. The CDR3 length is 11 residues. Germline-derived CDR1 and CDR2 are GTSNPN and SVGIG (reference sequence). The chain's CDR3 is CAWSPADTQYF. For the CDR3, the DNA is TGTGCCTGGAGTCCCGCAGATACGCAGTATTTT.